This TCR beta chain derives from a study of blood T cell repertoires in COVID-19. Across the study: Sites in the United States, Italy and Spain provided acute and convalescent COVID-19 samples. The cDNA or gDNA used as material had been derived from T cells, B-cell-depleted T cells, or PBMCs.

A few counts support this clone. Other DNA sequences in the sample encode the same CDR3. V gave up 6 bases and J gave up 4 bases, with 7 bases separating them. The germline V gene has CDR1 MNHEY and CDR2 SVGAGI. This CDR3 region has 12 residues. In the original processing: Estimation of nucleated cell counts was performed using reference gene primer amplification. Some clones are missing from TCRdb's copy, which holds only in-frame ones; the method was immunoSEQ multiplex PCR. That table furnishes V, J and clone size, whereas the DNA furnished D and trimming. The repertoire holds 110,000 or so clones, with over 75% as singletons.

V usage is TRBV6-5 and J usage is TRBJ2-1; no firm D call. Input material: peripheral blood. The TCR sequence derives from a man between 45 and 60 years old with acute or convalescent COVID-19. CDR3 in DNA: TGTGCCAGCAGAGATAGTTACAATGAGCAGTTCTTC. Protein: CASRDSYNEQFF.